This T cell receptor (beta chain) was identified in a study of blood T cell repertoires in COVID-19. The germline CDR1 and CDR2 sequences are SGDLS and YYNGEE. The CDR3 totals 16 residues. V was pared by 0 bases and J by 4 bases, with 7 bases of the junction left unmatched. The study drew participants aged about 18 to 89 years from around 24 US areas. Assignment of participants to cohorts was predicated upon participant-reported clinical history. The protocol was immunoSEQ multiplex PCR, while the TCRdb copy is restricted to in-frame clones and leaves out a portion. The sample has approximately 200,000 clones, over 80% seen once.

The source material was PBMCs or T cells enriched from blood (not recorded which). The sequence was obtained from a young man with acute COVID-19. V usage is TRBV9 and J usage is TRBJ2-1; 7 nucleotides align to TRBD2. The CDR3 DNA sequence: TGTGCCAGCAGCGTAGGGAGACTAGCAGCGTACAATGAGCAGTTCTTC. This sequence encodes CASSVGRLAAYNEQFF.